The present entry profiles one T cell receptor beta chain with its context. This sample is drawn from a study of blood T cell repertoires in COVID-19. On the study more broadly: Acute and convalescent COVID-19 samples came from the United States, Italy and Spain. PBMCs, B-cell-depleted T cells, or T cells were the source of the cDNA or gDNA that made up the material.

Germline values: CDR1 SNHLY, CDR2 FYNNEI. This CDR3 spans 13 amino acids. V gave up 6 bases and J gave up 6 bases; unmatched junction bases: 5. Per the authors' pipeline: Amplification of reference gene primers provided the estimated nucleated cell counts. Sequencing used immunoSEQ multiplex PCR; TCRdb keeps in-frame clones, though not all of them. For V, J and clone size, that table is used; D and trimming come from the DNA. The repertoire holds about 100,000 clones, with roughly 92% as singletons. The sequencing input was peripheral blood. This chain connects TRBV2 to TRBJ1-2; 9 nucleotides match TRBD1. This TCR derives from a man in his sixties or seventies with acute or convalescent COVID-19. The CDR3, as DNA: TGTGCCAGCAGGGAGGACAGGGGACATGGCTACACCTTC. As protein: CASREDRGHGYTF.